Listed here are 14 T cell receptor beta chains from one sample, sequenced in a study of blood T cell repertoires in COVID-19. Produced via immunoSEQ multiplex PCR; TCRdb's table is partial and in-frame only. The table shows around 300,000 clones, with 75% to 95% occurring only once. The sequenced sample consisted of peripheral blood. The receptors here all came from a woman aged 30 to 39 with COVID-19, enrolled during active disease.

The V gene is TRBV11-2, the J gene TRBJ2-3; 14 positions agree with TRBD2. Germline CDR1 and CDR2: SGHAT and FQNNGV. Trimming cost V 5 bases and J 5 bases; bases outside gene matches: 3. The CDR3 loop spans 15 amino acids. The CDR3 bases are TGTGCCAGCAGCCCGGGACTAGCGGGAGAAGATACGCAGTATTTT. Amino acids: CASSPGLAGEDTQYF.

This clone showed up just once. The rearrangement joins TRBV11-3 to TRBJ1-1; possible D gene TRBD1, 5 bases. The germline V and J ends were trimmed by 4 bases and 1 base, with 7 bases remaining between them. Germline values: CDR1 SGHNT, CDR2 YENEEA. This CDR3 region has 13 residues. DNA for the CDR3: TGTGCCAGCAGCTCGGACACGAACACTGAAGCTTTCTTT. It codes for CASSSDTNTEAFF.

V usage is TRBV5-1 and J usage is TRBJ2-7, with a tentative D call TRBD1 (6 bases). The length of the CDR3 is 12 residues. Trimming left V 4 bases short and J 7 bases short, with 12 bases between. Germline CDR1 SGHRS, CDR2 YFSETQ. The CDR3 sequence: CASSLDRWEQYF. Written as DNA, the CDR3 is TGCGCCAGCAGCCTAGACAGGTGGGAGCAGTACTTC.

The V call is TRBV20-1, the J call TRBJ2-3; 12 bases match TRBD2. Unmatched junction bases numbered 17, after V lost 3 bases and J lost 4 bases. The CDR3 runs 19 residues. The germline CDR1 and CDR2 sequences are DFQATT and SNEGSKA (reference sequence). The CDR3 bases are TGCAGTGCTAGTATCTTGCAGAGGCGAGGACTAGCGGGATCAGATACGCAGTATTTT. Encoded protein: CSASILQRRGLAGSDTQYF.

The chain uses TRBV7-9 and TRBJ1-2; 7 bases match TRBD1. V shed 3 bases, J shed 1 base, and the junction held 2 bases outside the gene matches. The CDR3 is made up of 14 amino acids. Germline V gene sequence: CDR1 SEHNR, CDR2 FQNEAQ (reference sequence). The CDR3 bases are TGTGCCAGCAGCTTGGGACAGAATAACTATGGCTACACCTTC. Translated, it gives CASSLGQNNYGYTF.

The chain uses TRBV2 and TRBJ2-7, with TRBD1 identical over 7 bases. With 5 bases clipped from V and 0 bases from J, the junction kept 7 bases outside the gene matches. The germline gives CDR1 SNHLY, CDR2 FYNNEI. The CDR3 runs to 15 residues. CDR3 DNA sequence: TGTGCCAGCAGTACACAGGGGTGGGGCTCCTACGAGCAGTACTTC. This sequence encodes CASSTQGWGSYEQYF.

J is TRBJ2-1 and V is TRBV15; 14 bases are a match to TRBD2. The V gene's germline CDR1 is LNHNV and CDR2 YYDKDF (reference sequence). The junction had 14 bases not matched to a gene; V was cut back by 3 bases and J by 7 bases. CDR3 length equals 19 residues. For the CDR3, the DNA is TGTGCCACCAGCAGGGTCCCGGGACTAGCGGGAGAAGTATTGAATGAGCAGTTCTTC. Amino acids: CATSRVPGLAGEVLNEQFF.

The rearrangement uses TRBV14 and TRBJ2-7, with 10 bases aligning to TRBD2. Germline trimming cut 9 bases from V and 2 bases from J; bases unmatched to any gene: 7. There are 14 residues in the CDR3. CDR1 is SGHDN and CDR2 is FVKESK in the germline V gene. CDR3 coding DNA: TGTGCCAGAGTAGGACTAGCGGCTACCTACGAGCAGTACTTC. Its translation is CARVGLAATYEQYF.

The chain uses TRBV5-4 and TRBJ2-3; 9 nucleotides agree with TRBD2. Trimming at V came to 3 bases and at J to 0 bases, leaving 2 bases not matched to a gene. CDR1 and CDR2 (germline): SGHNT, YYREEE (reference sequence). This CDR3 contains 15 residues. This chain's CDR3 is CASSSTSGSTDTQYF. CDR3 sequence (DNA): TGTGCCAGCAGCTCGACTAGCGGAAGCACAGATACGCAGTATTTT.

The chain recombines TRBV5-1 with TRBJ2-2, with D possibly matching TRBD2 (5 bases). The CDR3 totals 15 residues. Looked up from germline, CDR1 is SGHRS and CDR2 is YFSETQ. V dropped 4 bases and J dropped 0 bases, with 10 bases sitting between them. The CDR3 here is CASSQTTPNTGELFF. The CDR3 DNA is TGCGCCAGCAGCCAGACTACTCCGAACACCGGGGAGCTGTTTTTT. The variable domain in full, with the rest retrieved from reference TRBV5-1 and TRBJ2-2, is KAGVTQTPRYLIKTRGQQVTLSCSPISGHRSVSWYQQTPGQGLQFLFEYFSETQRNKGNFPGRFSGRQFSNSRSEMNVSTLELGDSALYLCASSQTTPNTGELFFGEGSRLTVL.

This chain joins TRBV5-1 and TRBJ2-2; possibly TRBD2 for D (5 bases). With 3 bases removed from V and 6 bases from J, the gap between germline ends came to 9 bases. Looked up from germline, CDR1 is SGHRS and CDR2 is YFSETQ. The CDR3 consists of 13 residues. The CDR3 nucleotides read TGCGCCAGCAGCTCGAGGGCCTCCGGGGAGCTGTTTTTT. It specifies CASSSRASGELFF.

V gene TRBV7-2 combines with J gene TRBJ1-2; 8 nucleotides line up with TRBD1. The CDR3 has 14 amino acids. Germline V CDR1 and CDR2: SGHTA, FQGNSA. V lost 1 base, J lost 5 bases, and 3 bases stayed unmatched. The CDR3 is CASSLGTGPYGYTF. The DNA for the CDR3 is TGTGCCAGCAGCTTAGGGACAGGGCCTTATGGCTACACCTTC.

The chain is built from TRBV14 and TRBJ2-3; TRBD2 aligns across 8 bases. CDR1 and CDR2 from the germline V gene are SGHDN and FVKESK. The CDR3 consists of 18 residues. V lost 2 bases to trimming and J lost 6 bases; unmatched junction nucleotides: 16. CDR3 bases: TGTGCCAGCAGCCAAATGAGCTGGCGAGCGGGAGCTGGGGATACGCAGTATTTT. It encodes CASSQMSWRAGAGDTQYF.

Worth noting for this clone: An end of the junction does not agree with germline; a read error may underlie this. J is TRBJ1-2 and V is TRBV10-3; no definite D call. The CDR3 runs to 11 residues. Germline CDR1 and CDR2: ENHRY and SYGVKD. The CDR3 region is CAISTDYGYTF. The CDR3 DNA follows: TGTGCCATCAGTACAGACTACGGCTACACCTTC.